This T cell receptor beta chain is drawn from a study of regulatory T cells in long-lasting Graves disease. Study-level findings and limits: Segments TRBV28, TRBJ1-2 and TRBJ2-5 showed preferential usage in persistent disease.

The J segment lost 7 bases and the V segment lost 3 bases, leaving 4 bases of the junction unmatched. Germline loops: CDR1 SNHLY, CDR2 FYNNEI. This CDR3 comprises 14 residues. Arm-PCR of CDR3 regions and iRepertoire HTBI primers were the basis on which TCR beta libraries were built. In the authors' methods: From all samples, identification returned 13 to 15 TRBJ and just over 60 TRBV segments. From the multiplex PCR reads, TCRdb called clonotypes with MiXCR, one entry per CDR3 protein. The V and J calls shown here were made by TCRdb, not taken from the authors' results. The sample yields roughly 400,000 distinct CDR3 sequences, approximately 22% seen once. The time point was: persistent/refractory GD, antithyroid drugs over 5 years with positive TRAb. After RNA was extracted from PBMCs, the TCR library was made from it. Graves' disease was diagnosed by American Thyroid Association guidelines. Around 10 milliliters of peripheral blood were drawn into EDTA tubes.

At least ten counts were recorded for this clonotype. Its antigen is currently unknown. The chain carries TRBV2 and TRBJ1-1; TRBD1 aligns across 11 bases. The receptor comes from a female donor with Graves disease. Sequences were derived from peripheral blood mononuclear cells (PBMCs), sampled when the disease was refractory, from a patient treated with antithyroid drugs. CDR3 protein: CASSEGQGVGEAFF. CDR3 DNA: TGTGCCAGCAGTGAGGGACAGGGGGTCGGTGAAGCTTTCTTT.